This TCR beta chain was sequenced for a study of cytotoxic CD8 clonotypes in ibrutinib-treated CLL (dated by TCRdb to about 2021). In terms of the full investigation: The cohort had 11 to 12 relapsed/refractory and more than 14 treatment-naive patients; fewer than 18 were IGHV unmutated. Partial responses were observed in about 25 patients and complete responses in 2; after a median follow-up of roughly 72 months, remission was maintained in around 14 patients and progression was observed in approximately twelve. Response samples were taken after a median of approximately 12 months on treatment, ranging from roughly 6 to 36 months. Samples averaged 255,043 productive templates and roughly 86,000 productive rearrangements. Longitudinal samples were available for about 30% of the roughly 90 trial participants. Cryopreserved peripheral blood mononuclear cells were collected at three points: before therapy, at response, and at either sustained remission or disease progression. All remission and progressive disease samples were collected while patients were still receiving ibrutinib.

On a MiSeq, deep resolution sequencing aimed for a depth between 1 in 1 million and 1 in 200,000 T cells, with each clonotype covered roughly 10x on average. TCR beta libraries were generated with the immunoSEQ hsTCRB Kit. In the paper's pipeline: ImmunoSEQ Data Assistant and ImmunoSEQ Analyzer were used for data analysis, and V, D and J genes were assigned according to IMGT definitions. Clonality was computed as one minus normalized Shannon entropy of productive rearrangement frequencies, ranging from 0 to 1. Public clonotype analysis was restricted to overrepresented clonotypes comprising at least 0.05% of each patient's repertoire. Roughly 13 age-matched healthy donor repertoires from immuneACCESS were used as controls for clonality. Held by TCRdb, this immuneACCESS table contains in-frame sequences only and omits some clones. Under half of the omission traces to an unresolved V gene where checked; the cause of the rest is unknown. V, J and clone size are those of that table, while D and trimming were read from the DNA. Present in this sample are around 160,000 clones, roughly 80% of which were seen just once. Roughly 2% of the sample is in the top ten clones.

The time point label, read with the paper, signifies: 12 months on ibrutinib. For TCR beta library preparation, roughly 2.2 micrograms of genomic DNA was extracted from cryopreserved PBMCs. High-throughput TCR beta sequencing was performed on longitudinal blood samples from CLL patients receiving ibrutinib monotherapy. The patients took part in an open-label, single-center phase 2 trial of ibrutinib monotherapy. With respect to this clone: The specificity of this receptor is unknown. Base qualities are missing; no much larger clone stands one base away.

What the work shows at the level of the full study, not this receptor alone: An increase in clonality was observed at ibrutinib response, with clonality remaining stable during sustained remission and falling back toward baseline at progression. Baseline clonality exceeded that of age-matched healthy donors and correlated strongly with circulating CD8+ T-cell counts. Public clonotypes were rare and either shrank or stayed stable during treatment, and the rise in clonality at ibrutinib response reflected expansion of private clonotypes. Sampling times were not matched between sustained-remission and progressing patients, and lymph node repertoires were not studied.

The clonotype was recovered from a human donor with chronic lymphocytic leukemia. This specimen consisted of PBMCs, obtained after 12 months of ibrutinib treatment.

This receptor has the CDR3 CASSEWGQNSPLHF. The bases are TGTGCCAGCAGTGAATGGGGACAGAATTCACCCCTCCACTTT. The sequence links TRBV2 to TRBJ1-6, with 7 bases in between that match TRBD1. CDR1 and CDR2 are read off the germline V gene as SNHLY and FYNNEI. From the cysteine through the phenylalanine, the CDR3 covers 14 amino acids. Of the read, only the CDR3 DNA is kept; its 42 bases are in frame from base 1. V lost 2 bases and J lost 7 bases, and the count of bases not matched to a germline gene is 2. With all but the CDR3 taken from the reference TRBV2 and TRBJ1-6 genes, the full variable domain is: EPEVTQTPSHQVTQMGQEVILRCVPISNHLYFYWYRQILGQKVEFLVSFYNNEISEKSEIFDDQFSVERPDGSNFTLKIRSTKLEDSAMYFCASSEWGQNSPLHFGNGTRLTVT.